The rows below give T cell receptor beta chains drawn from one sample of a study of post-analysis software for immune sequencing data. TCRdb reprocessed the PCR reads with MiXCR, giving one entry per CDR3 protein. The table records a few hundred thousand distinct CDR3 sequences, roughly 30% of them present only once. Sequencing input: blood. These receptors all stem from a girl between 10 and 17 years old with multiple sclerosis. CDR3s include the opening cysteine and the closing phenylalanine or tryptophan. D genes are given only for firm matches. The size field is filled for only some rows; it gives once, few, many or a size class.

TRBJ1-4,few,.,TRBV28,CASSPSGLTNEKLFF,TGTGCCAGCAGTCCCAGTGGGTTGACTAATGAAAAACTGTTTTTT
TRBJ2-5,.,.,TRBV29-1,CSALGGGEETQYF,TGCAGCGCCTTGGGGGGTGGGGAAGAGACCCAGTACTTC
TRBJ2-5,few,.,TRBV12-3/TRBV12-4,CASSWGGEETQYF,TGTGCCAGCAGTTGGGGTGGAGAAGAGACCCAGTACTTC
TRBJ2-3,once,TRBD2,TRBV10-3,CAISERGTSLSTDTQYF,TGTGCCATCAGTGAAAGAGGGACTAGCCTTAGCACAGATACGCAGTATTTT
TRBJ2-7,.,TRBD1,TRBV7-9,CASSWERDRGPEQYF,TGTGCCAGCAGCTGGGAACGGGACAGGGGCCCCGAGCAGTACTTC
TRBJ1-2,.,TRBD1,TRBV12-3/TRBV12-4,CASSSWTGIAANGYTF,TGTGCCAGCAGTTCCTGGACAGGGATCGCGGCAAACGGCTACACCTTC
TRBJ2-3,.,.,TRBV6-6,CASSRDSFTGTQYF,TGTGCCAGCAGCCGAGACAGTTTTACAGGTACGCAGTATTTT
TRBJ1-5,.,.,TRBV20-1,CSADNRDNDSNQPQHF,TGCAGTGCCGATAACCGGGACAACGATAGCAATCAGCCCCAGCATTTT
TRBJ2-7,.,TRBD2,TRBV14,CASSQVTTQRGYEQYF,TGTGCCAGCAGCCAAGTCACAACTCAGCGGGGCTACGAGCAGTACTTC
TRBJ1-5,.,.,TRBV20-1,CSARPMRGASNQPQHF,TGCAGTGCTAGACCCATGAGAGGAGCTAGCAATCAGCCCCAGCATTTT
TRBJ2-5,few,TRBD1,TRBV24-1,CATSDPGRGQETQYF,TGTGCCACCAGTGATCCCGGCAGGGGGCAGGAGACCCAGTACTTC
TRBJ1-1,few,.,TRBV5-1,CASSLNGIMNTEAFF,TGCGCCAGCAGCTTGAATGGGATTATGAACACTGAAGCTTTCTTT
TRBJ2-7,.,.,TRBV6-2/TRBV6-3,CASSSKPDGYYEQYF,TGTGCCAGCAGCTCCAAACCCGACGGATACTACGAGCAGTACTTC
TRBJ2-1,few,.,TRBV4-1,CASSQEGHEQFF,TGCGCCAGCAGCCAAGAAGGGCATGAGCAGTTCTTC
TRBJ2-1,few,TRBD2,TRBV6-1,CASSIPGLALDNEQFF,TGTGCCAGCAGTATTCCGGGACTAGCCCTTGACAATGAGCAGTTCTTC
TRBJ2-2,.,.,TRBV6-5,CASSYSMYGGTGELFF,TGTGCCAGCAGTTACTCAATGTATGGGGGCACCGGGGAGCTGTTTTTT
TRBJ2-3,few,.,TRBV7-8,CASSPLYTQYF,TGTGCCAGCAGCCCCCTCTATACGCAGTATTTT
TRBJ2-2,.,.,TRBV29-1,CSVAADTGELFF,TGCAGCGTTGCGGCGGACACCGGGGAGCTGTTTTTT
TRBJ1-5,.,.,TRBV28,CASSLPDRKPQHF,TGTGCCAGCAGTTTACCTGACAGGAAACCCCAGCATTTT
TRBJ1-6,.,.,TRBV7-9,CVSSYSDSPLHF,TGTGTCAGCAGCTACTCCGATTCACCCCTCCACTTT
TRBJ1-1,.,.,TRBV27,CASSFVANTEAFF,TGTGCCAGCAGTTTTGTGGCGAACACTGAAGCTTTCTTT
TRBJ1-5,few,TRBD1,TRBV6-1,CASSSQGVPGNQPQHF,TGTGCCAGCAGTTCGCAGGGGGTTCCAGGGAATCAGCCCCAGCATTTT
TRBJ2-1,.,.,TRBV5-1,CASSGSLVLDEQFF,TGCGCCAGCAGCGGGAGTCTGGTACTCGATGAGCAGTTCTTC
TRBJ1-1,.,TRBD1,TRBV4-2,CASSQEIGQGPEAFF,TGTGCCAGCAGCCAAGAGATCGGACAGGGTCCTGAAGCTTTCTTT
TRBJ2-5,.,TRBD1,TRBV5-6,CASSWGTAQDTQYF,TGTGCCAGCAGCTGGGGGACAGCGCAAGACACCCAGTACTTC
TRBJ2-3,many,.,TRBV10-2,CASSDPGGSTDTQYF,TGCGCCAGCAGTGACCCGGGGGGCTCCACAGATACGCAGTATTTT
TRBJ2-4,.,.,TRBV7-2,CASSFLGGNIQYF,TGTGCCAGCAGCTTTCTGGGTGGGAACATTCAGTACTTC
TRBJ2-5,few,.,TRBV7-2,CAIRPQGGQETQYF,TGTGCCATTCGACCTCAGGGGGGCCAAGAGACCCAGTACTTC
TRBJ1-6,.,.,TRBV20-1,CSARAITGTNSPLHF,TGCAGTGCTAGAGCTATCACAGGGACTAATTCACCCCTCCACTTT
TRBJ1-4,.,TRBD1,TRBV7-9,CASSAGTGGNEKLFF,TGTGCCAGCAGCGCCGGGACAGGGGGTAATGAAAAACTGTTTTTT
TRBJ2-7,few,.,TRBV7-2,CASSYPPYEQYF,TGTGCCAGCAGCTACCCCCCCTACGAGCAGTACTTC
TRBJ1-4,.,TRBD1,TRBV4-1,CASSQDRTGGGEKLFF,TGCGCCAGCAGCCAAGACCGGACAGGGGGCGGCGAAAAACTGTTTTTT
TRBJ2-7,.,.,TRBV7-9,CASTPTGLTYEQYF,TGTGCCAGCACCCCCACAGGGTTAACCTACGAGCAGTACTTC
TRBJ1-2,.,.,TRBV5-5,CASSLAPDPVSYGYTF,TGTGCCAGCAGCTTAGCCCCGGATCCGGTGTCCTATGGCTACACCTTC
TRBJ2-5,.,.,TRBV7-2,CASSLEWFQETQYF,TGTGCCAGCAGCTTAGAATGGTTCCAAGAGACCCAGTACTTC
TRBJ1-1,.,TRBD1,TRBV5-1,CASSFTTGAGAEAFF,TGCGCCAGCAGCTTCACGACAGGGGCGGGGGCTGAAGCTTTCTTT
TRBJ2-4,.,TRBD2,TRBV20-1,CSAIPPGRDIQYF,TGCAGTGCTATCCCGCCGGGGAGGGACATTCAGTACTTC
TRBJ1-4,.,TRBD1,TRBV20-1,CSARLEKGTGAPEKLFF,TGCAGTGCTAGACTCGAAAAAGGGACAGGGGCCCCGGAAAAACTGTTTTTT
TRBJ2-5,few,TRBD1,TRBV6-1,CASEMGQGAREQYF,TGTGCCAGTGAAATGGGACAGGGGGCTCGAGAGCAGTACTTC
TRBJ2-7,few,TRBD2,TRBV7-2,CASSFFGGGSYEQYF,TGTGCCAGCAGCTTCTTTGGGGGGGGCTCCTACGAGCAGTACTTC
TRBJ2-5,.,.,TRBV7-2,CASGFQWETQYF,TGTGCCAGCGGATTCCAATGGGAGACCCAGTACTTC
TRBJ2-3,few,TRBD2,TRBV6-6,CASRRIAGGTDTQYF,TGTGCCAGCAGACGTATAGCGGGGGGAACAGATACGCAGTATTTT
TRBJ1-5,.,TRBD1,TRBV6-2/TRBV6-3,CASRTGTGGGRSNQPQHF,TGTGCCAGCAGGACCGGGACAGGGGGGGGACGAAGCAATCAGCCCCAGCATTTT
TRBJ2-1,few,.,TRBV5-5,CASSETVNEQFF,TGTGCCAGCAGCGAGACAGTAAATGAGCAGTTCTTC
TRBJ1-2,few,.,TRBV28,CASSSQGVGYGYTF,TGTGCCAGCAGTTCACAGGGAGTTGGCTATGGCTACACCTTC
TRBJ1-2,few,.,TRBV4-3,CASSQEGAQGGYTF,TGCGCCAGCAGCCAAGAAGGGGCCCAGGGTGGCTACACCTTC
TRBJ1-6,.,.,TRBV20-1,CSAPDEAYNSPLHF,TGCAGTGCCCCCGACGAGGCCTATAATTCACCCCTCCACTTT
TRBJ1-2,.,.,TRBV12-3/TRBV12-4,CASTTEAIYGYTF,TGTGCCAGCACCACAGAGGCGATCTATGGCTACACCTTC
TRBJ1-1,.,TRBD1,TRBV12-3/TRBV12-4,CASSLPQGAGTEAFF,TGTGCCAGCAGTTTACCACAGGGGGCGGGCACTGAAGCTTTCTTT